The clone carrying this T cell receptor beta chain was counted between two and nine times. The antigen is unknown. The data were obtained in a study of blood T cells in healthy people across ages. Study-level results: Per-million-T-cell TCR beta diversity fell roughly linearly with age. When one million T cells were used, diversity estimates were thought to be underestimates. Naive T cell percentage by flow cytometry tracked strongly with beta diversity.

The use of a sample-barcoded 5' primer and a J-beta primer mix characterized a second PCR of roughly 6 to 11 cycles. TCRdb analysed the 5' RACE reads with MiXCR anew, one entry per CDR3 protein. The top ten hold 20% to 25% of the sample, which has under 750,000 distinct CDR3 sequences, roughly 48% seen once. The receptor was isolated from an elderly man in good health. Sequencing was done on a sample of blood.

The CDR3 DNA reads as TGTGCCAGCAGTTTAATCAATCGCCAAGAGACCCAGTACTTC. Amino acid sequence: CASSLINRQETQYF. This sequence joins TRBV12-3 or TRBV12-4 and TRBJ2-5; no definite D call. The CDR3 spans 14 residues. The V gene lost 2 bases and the J gene lost 1 base, with 8 bases spanning the gap.